The 8 T cell receptor beta chains presented below share a single source sample, sequenced in a study of blood T cell repertoires in COVID-19. The repertoire was sequenced with immunoSEQ multiplex PCR; TCRdb's copy has only in-frame clones and lacks some. The sample holds roughly 61,000 clones; roughly 70% are singletons and the top ten take about half. Sequenced material: PBMCs or T cells enriched from blood (not recorded which). Source of these receptors: a woman between 55 and 75 years old who had been exposed to COVID-19.

The chain has TRBV5-1 and TRBJ2-7, with 10 bases that match TRBD1. Losses at the gene ends were 0 bases for V and 6 bases for J; bases not matched to a gene: 6. The germline V gene encodes CDR1 SGHRS and CDR2 YFSETQ. This CDR3 is built from 15 residues. The CDR3 reads CASSLAGTGAGEQYF. The CDR3 nucleotides are TGCGCCAGCAGCTTGGCCGGGACAGGGGCGGGCGAGCAGTACTTC.

The V gene is TRBV7-9, the J gene TRBJ1-2; the D gene is possibly TRBD1 (6 bases). The length of the CDR3 is 14 residues. Trimming removed 7 bases from V and 3 bases from J, with 15 bases in between. Germline V gene data show CDR1 as SEHNR and CDR2 as FQNEAQ (reference sequence). The CDR3 nucleotides read TGTGCCAGCACCCCGGACAGAACCTACTATGGCTACACCTTC. Residues: CASTPDRTYYGYTF.

The V gene is TRBV19, the J gene TRBJ1-1; no clear D. Looked up from germline, CDR1 is LNHDA and CDR2 is SQIVND (reference sequence). The CDR3 covers 14 residues. Trimming removed 4 bases from V and 8 bases from J, with 17 bases in between. The DNA for the CDR3 is TGTGCCAGTAGTAGTTTAGTGACAACATCCGAAGCTTTCTTT. Translated: CASSSLVTTSEAFF.

The chain links TRBV15 to TRBJ1-2; D is undetermined. The CDR3 consists of 14 residues. Germline V CDR1 and CDR2: LNHNV, YYDKDF (reference sequence). V lost 0 bases and J 6 bases, leaving 11 bases between the germline ends. CDR3: CATSRDIAADGYTF. DNA of the CDR3: TGTGCCACCAGCAGAGATATTGCGGCGGATGGCTACACCTTC.

The gene calls are TRBV7-2 and TRBJ2-1; 8 bases are a match to TRBD1. The CDR3 is 13 residues long. V was clipped by 5 bases and J by 13 bases; unmatched bases: 10. Germline CDR1 is SGHTA and CDR2 is FQGNSA. The CDR3 reads CASSPRTGNNQFF. The CDR3 region has the DNA TGTGCCAGCAGCCCCAGGACAGGGAATAATCAGTTCTTC.

V is TRBV9 and J is TRBJ2-2, with D hard to call. The CDR3 spans 13 residues. Germline CDR1 is SGDLS and CDR2 is YYNGEE. V lost 5 bases to trimming and J lost 1 base, with 6 bases between them. The CDR3 coding sequence is TGTGCCAGCAGACAACAGAACACCGGGGAGCTGTTTTTT. It translates to CASRQQNTGELFF.

V gene TRBV6-5 combines with J gene TRBJ1-1, with a weak D call TRBD1 (6 bases). The germline gives CDR1 MNHEY, CDR2 SVGAGI. The V and J ends lost 8 bases and 6 bases respectively, with 19 bases between them. The CDR3 is 14 residues long. CDR3: CASHSYTGSAEAFF. CDR3 nucleotides: TGTGCCAGCCATAGTTACACAGGGTCGGCTGAAGCTTTCTTT.

V and J are TRBV30 and TRBJ2-1, with TRBD1 matching over 8 bases. In germline, CDR1 is GTSNPN, CDR2 SVGIG (reference sequence). The V gene end was trimmed by 2 bases and the J gene end by 12 bases; junction bases not matched to a gene: 6. The CDR3 is 12 residues long. The CDR3 nucleotides are TGTGCCTGGAGTATGAGGACAGGGCTGCAGTTCTTC. Translation: CAWSMRTGLQFF.